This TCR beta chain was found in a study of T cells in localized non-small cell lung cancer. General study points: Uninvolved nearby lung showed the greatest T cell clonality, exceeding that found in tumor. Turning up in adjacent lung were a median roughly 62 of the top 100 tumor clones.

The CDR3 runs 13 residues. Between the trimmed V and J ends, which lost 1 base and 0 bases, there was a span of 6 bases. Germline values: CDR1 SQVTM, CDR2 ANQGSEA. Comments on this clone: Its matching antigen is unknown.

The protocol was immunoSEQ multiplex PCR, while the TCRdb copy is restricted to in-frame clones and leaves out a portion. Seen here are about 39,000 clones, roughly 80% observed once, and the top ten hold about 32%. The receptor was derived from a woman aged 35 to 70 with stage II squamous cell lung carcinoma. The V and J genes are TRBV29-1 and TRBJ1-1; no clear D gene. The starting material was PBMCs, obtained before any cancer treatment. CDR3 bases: TGCAGCGTTGAAGGCAGATTGAACACTGAAGCTTTCTTT. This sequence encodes CSVEGRLNTEAFF. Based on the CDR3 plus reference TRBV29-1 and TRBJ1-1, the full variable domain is SAVISQKPSRDICQRGTSLTIQCQVDSQVTMMFWYRQQPGQSLTLIATANQGSEATYESGFVIDKFPISRPNLTFSTLTVSNMSPEDSSIYLCSVEGRLNTEAFFGQGTRLTVV.